A single sample is the source of the 2 T cell receptor beta chains below, sequenced in a study of a mutant IDH1 vaccine in newly diagnosed glioma. Antigens for these TCRs are unknown. The table came from immunoSEQ multiplex PCR; TCRdb's copy has only in-frame clones and leaves some out. Here the sample spans 40,000 or so clones, approximately 85% being singletons. As for time point: week 5, during vaccination. Every vaccine dose comprised 300 ug of mutant IDH1 20-mer peptide plus topical imiquimod. Sequences were derived from PBMCs, sampled from a glioma patient whose treatment included an IDH1 peptide vaccine. The source of these receptors is a man aged 40-50 years with glioma.

Only one count was recorded for this clone. The chain joins TRBV9 to TRBJ2-3; D gene uncertain. The CDR3 length is 14 residues. Between the trimmed V and J ends, which lost 0 bases and 6 bases, there was a span of 11 bases. CDR1 SGDLS and CDR2 YYNGEE come from the germline V gene. CDR3 residues: CASSVDRVADTQYF. In DNA, the CDR3 is TGTGCCAGCAGCGTAGACCGCGTGGCCGATACGCAGTATTTT.

This chain connects TRBV10-3 to TRBJ2-7, with D perhaps matching TRBD2 (5 bases). Germline loops: CDR1 ENHRY, CDR2 SYGVKD. The V and J ends lost 3 bases and 2 bases respectively, with 8 bases between them. The CDR3 extends over 13 amino acids. In DNA, the CDR3 is TGTGCCATCAGTGATCGAGGGCCCTACGAGCAGTACTTC. Protein: CAISDRGPYEQYF.